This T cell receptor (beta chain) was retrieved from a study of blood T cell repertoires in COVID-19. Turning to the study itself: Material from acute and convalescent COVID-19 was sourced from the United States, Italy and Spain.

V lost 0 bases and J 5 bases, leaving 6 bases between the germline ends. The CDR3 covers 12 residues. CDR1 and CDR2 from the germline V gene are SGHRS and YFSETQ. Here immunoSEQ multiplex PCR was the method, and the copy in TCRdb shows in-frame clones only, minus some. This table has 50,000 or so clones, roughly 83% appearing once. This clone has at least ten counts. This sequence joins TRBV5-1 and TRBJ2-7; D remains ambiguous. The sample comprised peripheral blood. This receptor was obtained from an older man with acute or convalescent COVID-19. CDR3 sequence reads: CASSLVGHEQYF. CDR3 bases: TGCGCCAGCAGCTTGGTGGGCCACGAGCAGTACTTC.